Listed below are T cell receptor beta chains from one sample, sequenced in a study of T-cell reconstitution after alpha-beta-depleted transplantation in children. One entry per CDR3 protein, called by TCRdb with MiXCR from the PCR reads. Found here are fewer than 120,000 distinct CDR3 sequences, about a tenth of them singletons; the top ten hold around 8.2%. The input for sequencing was PBMCs from the stem cell graft donor, taken from the stem cell graft. These receptors all come from a human donor who donated a stem cell graft to a child with acute lymphoblastic leukemia. Both conserved end residues are trimmed from each CDR3. The size entry is marked missing in some rows and otherwise reads once, few, many or a size class.

v_call	clone_size	j_call	cdr3_aa
TRBV7-2	many	TRBJ1-3	ASTRRLGGQDGNTIY
TRBV7-8	many	TRBJ1-2	ASSLQFAREV
TRBV7-3	many	TRBJ2-2	ASSSLHRNTGELF
TRBV6-2/TRBV6-3	.	TRBJ1-5	ASSPAGFSNQPQH
TRBV6-6	many	TRBJ1-4	ASTLSEKLF
TRBV5-1	many	TRBJ2-5	ASSLAGGPQETQY
TRBV5-1	many	TRBJ2-3	ASSLVSGSGTDTQY
TRBV20-1	many	TRBJ2-7	SARERGQSSSYEQY
TRBV6-2/TRBV6-3	many	TRBJ2-1	ASSYLGQGRREQF
TRBV5-5	few	TRBJ1-1	ASSFRTVSILNTEAF
TRBV3-1	many	TRBJ2-2	ASSQGPITGELF
TRBV20-1	many	TRBJ1-5	SARGTISGQPQH
TRBV5-1	.	TRBJ1-1	ASSGTGAGEAF
TRBV4-3	.	TRBJ2-3	ASSQDRLRDTQY
TRBV7-2	few	TRBJ2-5	ASSWGGSLGETQY
TRBV28	many	TRBJ2-3	ASSFASAGGDSDSTDTQY
TRBV6-2/TRBV6-3	many	TRBJ2-4	ASSYWDRLQRKNIQY
TRBV12-3/TRBV12-4	.	TRBJ2-7	ASSLMLAANYYEQY
TRBV20-1	many	TRBJ2-5	SASESRFTQY
TRBV3-1	many	TRBJ1-2	ASSLVDYGYT
TRBV2	.	TRBJ2-7	ASKLVYYEQY
TRBV7-9	many	TRBJ1-5	ASSLEGRPQH
TRBV7-8	many	TRBJ2-7	ASSLGQNEQY
TRBV6-5	many	TRBJ1-1	ASRILDRAYTEAF
TRBV10-3	many	TRBJ2-7	ATSGTPYEQY
TRBV20-1	many	TRBJ1-5	SAREGSKGNQPQH
TRBV4-1	many	TRBJ2-2	ASSVAGGPTGELF
TRBV30	few	TRBJ2-7	AWNNEGADEQY
TRBV5-1	many	TRBJ2-1	ASSSQPSNEQF
TRBV12-3/TRBV12-4	many	TRBJ2-7	ASSLERTSVYEQY
TRBV12-3/TRBV12-4	many	TRBJ1-4	ASSFYMSDPGEKLF
TRBV20-1	.	TRBJ2-1	CARYPSGGAHGEQF
TRBV12-3/TRBV12-4	many	TRBJ1-2	ASIKTENYGYT
TRBV5-1	.	TRBJ2-3	ASSSTGTGATDTQY
TRBV20-1	many	TRBJ2-5	SARDLGRTQY
TRBV7-2	many	TRBJ2-1	ASSPSSVSYNEQF
TRBV5-1	many	TRBJ1-1	ASSFGRGSPEAF